The clone carrying this TCR beta chain appeared a few times. No antigen is known for it. Method: immunoSEQ multiplex PCR; TCRdb's copy keeps in-frame clones and lacks some. This sample has around 2.1 million clones; 85% to 95% occur once, and the top ten carry roughly 1.7%. CDR1 is LGHNA and CDR2 is YSLEER in the germline V gene. This CDR3 spans 15 amino acids. Trimming cost V 0 bases and J 3 bases, with 11 bases left between them. CD45RO-negative cells were positively selected for CCR7, leaving out terminally differentiated effector memory CD45RA+ cells. This entry comes from a study of shared clonotypes between healthy human individuals. Study details: Serving as donors were two women and a few men, whose ages spanned 18 to 49. Study-wide results and limits: Estimated clonotype richness was generally higher in naive than memory subsets. Generation probabilities were higher for clonotypes shared across all four sorted-subset donors than for unshared ones.

Source material: naive CD8+ T cells from PBMCs. This receptor was taken from a man in his late teens or twenties in good health. Some clones in this sample may be carry-over from other donors' samples. The rearrangement joins TRBV4-3 to TRBJ1-1, with D tentatively TRBD1 (5 bases). The CDR3 DNA follows: TGCGCCAGCAGCCAAGACCGGGTGGGGGACACTGAAGCTTTCTTT. It specifies CASSQDRVGDTEAFF.